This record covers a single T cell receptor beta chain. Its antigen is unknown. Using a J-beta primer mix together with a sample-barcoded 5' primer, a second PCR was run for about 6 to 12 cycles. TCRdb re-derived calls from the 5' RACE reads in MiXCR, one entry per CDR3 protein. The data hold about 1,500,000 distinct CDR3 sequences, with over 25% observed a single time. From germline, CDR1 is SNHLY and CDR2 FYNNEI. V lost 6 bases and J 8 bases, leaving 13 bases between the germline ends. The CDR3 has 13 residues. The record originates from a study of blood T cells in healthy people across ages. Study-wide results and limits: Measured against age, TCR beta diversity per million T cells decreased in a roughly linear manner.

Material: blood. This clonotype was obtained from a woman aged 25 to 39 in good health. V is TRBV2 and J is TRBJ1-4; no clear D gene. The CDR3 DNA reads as TGTGCCAGCAGCCCACCCCGGGAAGAAAAACTGTTTTTT. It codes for CASSPPREEKLFF.